Following are 8 T cell receptor beta chains from one sample sequenced in a study of T cells in localized non-small cell lung cancer. Assay used: immunoSEQ multiplex PCR; TCRdb lists only in-frame clones, some missing. The profile shows some 1,400 clones, roughly a fifth of them singletons. Sequences were derived from normal lung tissue next to the tumor, sampled before any cancer treatment. Source of these receptors: a male donor at least 60 years old with stage I squamous cell lung carcinoma.

Relative to its sample, this clone is large. The V gene is TRBV9, the J gene TRBJ2-7; either TRBD1 or TRBD2 may supply D (5 bases each). The V and J ends lost 4 bases and 2 bases respectively, with 19 bases between them. Germline loops: CDR1 SGDLS, CDR2 YYNGEE. This CDR3 spans 16 amino acids. The CDR3 region has the DNA TGTGCCAGCAGCCCCTTGAGGGGCAGGGAAGCCTACGAGCAGTACTTC. It translates to CASSPLRGREAYEQYF.

There are a few counts of this clone. The chain couples TRBV28 to TRBJ1-1; 7 positions agree with TRBD1. Per germline, CDR1 MDHEN and CDR2 SYDVKM. V shed 7 bases and J 0 bases; nucleotides not matched to a gene: 14. This CDR3 has 17 residues. Here the CDR3 DNA reads TGTGCCAGCAACCTCCCTTTAGGGACAGACATGAACACTGAAGCTTTCTTT. As protein: CASNLPLGTDMNTEAFF. Full variable domain (missing parts from reference TRBV28 and TRBJ1-1): DVKVTQSSRYLVKRTGEKVFLECVQDMDHENMFWYRQDPGLGLRLIYFSYDVKMKEKGDIPEGYSVSREKKERFSLILESASTNQTSMYLCASNLPLGTDMNTEAFFGQGTRLTVV.

This chain links TRBV28 with TRBJ2-3; D unclear. This CDR3 region has 16 residues. V was cut by 2 bases and J by 0 bases, with 12 bases left in between. Germline V gives CDR1 MDHEN, CDR2 SYDVKM. In nucleotides, the CDR3 is TGTGCCAGCAGTTTACCCTTTGGAGCTAGCACAGATACGCAGTATTTT. As protein: CASSLPFGASTDTQYF.

The V call is TRBV11-3, the J call TRBJ1-2, with a weak D call TRBD1 (5 bases). The CDR3 contains 14 residues. V shed 3 bases and J shed 4 bases, with 12 bases lying between them. From germline, CDR1 is SGHNT and CDR2 YENEEA. The CDR3 DNA sequence: TGTGCCAGCAGCTTGTACGGGACGGCCTATGGCTACACCTTC. Translation gives CASSLYGTAYGYTF.

This clone was seen a handful of times. CDR3 nucleotide sequence: TGTGCCACCACGAGGACAGGGAATTACGAGCAGTACTTC. The encoded protein is CATTRTGNYEQYF. The chain combines TRBV2 with TRBJ2-7; 8 positions agree with TRBD1. CDR1 and CDR2 from the germline V gene are SNHLY and FYNNEI. The CDR3 is 13 amino acids. Trimming at V came to 10 bases and at J to 4 bases, leaving 9 bases not matched to a gene.

The V gene is TRBV5-1, the J gene TRBJ1-1, with TRBD1 as a possible D gene (5 bases). Germline assignment: CDR1 SGHRS and CDR2 YFSETQ. The CDR3 has 16 residues. V gave up 3 bases and J gave up 5 bases, with 20 bases separating them. CDR3 sequence: CASSSEGPAEGTEAFF. CDR3 bases: TGCGCCAGCAGCTCGGAGGGGCCAGCTGAAGGTACTGAAGCTTTCTTT.

The chain employs TRBV12-2 and TRBJ2-2; TRBD2, the table's D call, was not compared with the DNA. TRBV12-2 corresponds to a pseudogene. The CDR3 extends over 14 amino acids. The CDR3 region is CAGRPSENTGELFF. The CDR3 bases are TGTGCCGGGAGACCCTCGGAGAACACCGGGGAGCTGTTTTTT.

Relative to its sample, this clone is medium-sized. The J gene is TRBJ2-7, the V gene TRBV6-8, with 11 bases aligning to TRBD1. Germline V CDR1 and CDR2: MNHGY, SAAAGT. This CDR3 is built from 14 residues. The V gene end was trimmed by 5 bases and the J gene end by 4 bases; junction bases not matched to a gene: 4. DNA for the CDR3: TGTGCCAGCAGTCGGACAGGGGGCGGATACGAGCAGTACGTC. Translating gives CASSRTGGGYEQYV.